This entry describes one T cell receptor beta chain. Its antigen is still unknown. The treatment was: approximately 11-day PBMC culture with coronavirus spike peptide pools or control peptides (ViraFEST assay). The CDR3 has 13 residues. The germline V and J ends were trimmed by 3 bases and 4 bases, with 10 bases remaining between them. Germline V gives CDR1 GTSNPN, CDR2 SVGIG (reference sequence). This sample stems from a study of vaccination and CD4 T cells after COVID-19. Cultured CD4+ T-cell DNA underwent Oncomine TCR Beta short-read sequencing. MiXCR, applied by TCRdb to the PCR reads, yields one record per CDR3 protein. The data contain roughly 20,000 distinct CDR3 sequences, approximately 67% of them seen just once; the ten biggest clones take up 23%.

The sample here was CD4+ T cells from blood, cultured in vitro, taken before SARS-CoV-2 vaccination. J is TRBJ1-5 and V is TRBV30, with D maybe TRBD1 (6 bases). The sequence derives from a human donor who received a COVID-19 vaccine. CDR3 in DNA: TGTGCCTGGAGGGGACATACTAATCAGCCCCAGCATTTT. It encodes CAWRGHTNQPQHF.